These T cell receptor beta chains were read from a single sample in a study of blood T cell repertoires in COVID-19. Some clones are missing from TCRdb's copy, which holds only in-frame ones; the method was immunoSEQ multiplex PCR. The data contain about 300,000 clones, approximately 88% of them seen just once; the ten biggest clones take up 4.5% to 5.5%. Sample: PBMCs or T cells enriched from blood (not recorded which). Source of these receptors: a man aged 55 to 70 who had recovered from COVID-19. Both conserved end residues are part of each CDR3. D genes are given only for firm matches. Part of the rows lack a size; the others show once, few, many or a class for expanded clones.

D | size | J | V | DNA | CDR3
TRBD2 | few | TRBJ2-3 | TRBV7-2 | TGTGCCAGCAGCTTGAGCGGGAGGCGGGTGGATACGCAGTATTTT | CASSLSGRRVDTQYF
TRBD1 | . | TRBJ1-4 | TRBV24-1 | TGTGCCACCAGTGATGCGACAGGGATCGGTAATGAAAAACTGTTTTTT | CATSDATGIGNEKLFF
TRBD1 | . | TRBJ2-3 | TRBV9 | TGTGCCAGCAGCGAGGGGACAGGTAGCACAGATACGCAGTATTTT | CASSEGTGSTDTQYF
. | . | TRBJ1-3 | TRBV20-1 | TGCAGTGCTAGTCTCGGAAACACCATATATTTT | CSASLGNTIYF
TRBD2 | . | TRBJ2-5 | TRBV6-2/TRBV6-3 | TGTGCCAGCAGTTACTCGGCGGGGGACCCCTTCCAAGAGACCCAGTACTTC | CASSYSAGDPFQETQYF
. | . | TRBJ1-3 | TRBV12-3/TRBV12-4 | TGTGCCAGCAGTTTCGGTTGGAACACCATATATTTT | CASSFGWNTIYF
TRBD2 | once | TRBJ2-1 | TRBV11-2 | TGTGCCAGCAGCTTATCCAGCGGGACCCGTGAGCAGTTCTTC | CASSLSSGTREQFF
TRBD1 | . | TRBJ1-3 | TRBV6-2/TRBV6-3 | TGTGCCAGCAGTTACGCCGACAGGGTATTTGGAAACACCATATATTTT | CASSYADRVFGNTIYF
. | . | TRBJ2-7 | TRBV19 | TGTGCCAGTAGCCTTGCAGGGGTGTCCTACGAGCAGTACTTC | CASSLAGVSYEQYF
TRBD1 | . | TRBJ2-5 | TRBV5-5 | TGTGCCAGCAGCCCCAGGACAGGGAAGACCCAAGAGACCCAGTACTTC | CASSPRTGKTQETQYF
. | . | TRBJ2-7 | TRBV24-1 | TGTGCCACCAGGGGTCAGCGTTACGAGCAGTACTTC | CATRGQRYEQYF
. | . | TRBJ1-2 | TRBV9 | TGTGCCAGCAGCTCGGGGTGGGGCTATGGCTACACCTTC | CASSSGWGYGYTF
. | . | TRBJ2-3 | TRBV3-1/TRBV3-2 | TGTGCCAGCAGCCAAGAGGGGGCGGGAGTGAGGTCAGATACGCAGTATTTT | CASSQEGAGVRSDTQYF
. | . | TRBJ2-5 | TRBV18 | TGTGCCAGCTCACCACTAGCGGACCAAGAGACCCAGTACTTC | CASSPLADQETQYF
TRBD1 | . | TRBJ1-5 | TRBV5-1 | TGCGCCAGCAGCGAGACAGGGACGGGCAATCAGCCCCAGCATTTT | CASSETGTGNQPQHF